This entry describes one T cell receptor beta chain. Its antigen is not identified. In germline, CDR1 is MNHEY, CDR2 SMNVEV (reference sequence). This CDR3 has 12 residues. V gave up 5 bases and J gave up 2 bases, with 7 bases separating them. The Oncomine TCR Beta short-read assay was what sequenced the DNA obtained from cultured CD4+ T cells. TCRdb re-derived calls from the PCR reads in MiXCR, one entry per CDR3 protein. The sample shows some 12,000 distinct CDR3 sequences, 50% to 55% of them seen only once. This record belongs to a study of vaccination and CD4 T cells after COVID-19. Treatment indicated: roughly ten-day PBMC culture with coronavirus spike peptide pools or control peptides (ViraFEST assay).

The TCR originated in a human donor with COVID-19. The input for sequencing was cultured CD4+ T cells from blood, taken after SARS-CoV-2 vaccination. The rearrangement links TRBV27 to TRBJ2-7; unclear D gene. The CDR3 here is CASSPRPYEQYF. As DNA, the CDR3 is TGTGCCAGCAGTCCCCGACCCTACGAGCAGTACTTC.